These 18 T cell receptor beta chains originate from one sample sequenced in a study of blood T cell repertoires in COVID-19. Clones were sequenced by immunoSEQ multiplex PCR, and TCRdb holds only the in-frame ones, with some missing. Of 230,000 or so clones listed, roughly 85% are singletons. The source material was PBMCs or T cells enriched from blood (not recorded which). These receptors all stem from a woman aged 45-65 years who had been exposed to COVID-19.

The sample holds a few counts of this clone. The chain is built from TRBV5-1 and TRBJ2-3, with 7 bases lining up with TRBD1. The J segment lost 2 bases and the V segment lost 5 bases, leaving 8 bases of the junction unmatched. The CDR3 extends over 15 amino acids. Per the germline V gene, CDR1 is SGHRS and CDR2 is YFSETQ. DNA for the CDR3: TGCGCCAGCAGTCCAGGGGGTATTAACACAGATACGCAGTATTTT. Translated, it gives CASSPGGINTDTQYF. The full variable domain, rest sourced from reference TRBV5-1 and TRBJ2-3, is KAGVTQTPRYLIKTRGQQVTLSCSPISGHRSVSWYQQTPGQGLQFLFEYFSETQRNKGNFPGRFSGRQFSNSRSEMNVSTLELGDSALYLCASSPGGINTDTQYFGPGTRLTVL.

This chain uses TRBV5-4 with TRBJ1-1, with TRBD1 matching 9 bases. The germline CDR1 and CDR2 sequences are SGHNT and YYREEE (reference sequence). This CDR3 contains 15 residues. Trimming cost V 6 bases and J 6 bases; bases outside gene matches: 12. CDR3 in amino acids: CASTKAGTGSPEAFF. CDR3 nucleotide sequence: TGTGCCAGCACTAAAGCCGGGACAGGGTCCCCTGAAGCTTTCTTT.

The rearrangement links TRBV3-1 (or the pseudogene TRBV3-2) to TRBJ1-5; 8 bases line up with TRBD1. V was clipped by 3 bases and J by 5 bases; unmatched bases: 6. The CDR3 loop spans 15 amino acids. The germline gives CDR1 LGHDT, CDR2 YNNKEL (reference sequence). The CDR3 DNA sequence: TGTGCCAGCAGCCAGGGACAGGCCCCTTATCAGCCCCAGCATTTT. Its translation is CASSQGQAPYQPQHF.

Note on this clone: Other nucleotide sequences from this sample produce the same CDR3. The rearrangement links TRBV27 to TRBJ2-1; TRBD2 matches 9 bases. The CDR3 is 15 residues long. Losses at the gene ends were 3 bases for V and 4 bases for J; bases not matched to a gene: 4. CDR1 MNHEY and CDR2 SMNVEV come from the germline V gene (reference sequence). The CDR3 loop is CASSLTSGLYNEQFF. The CDR3 bases are TGTGCCAGCAGTTTGACTAGCGGCCTTTACAATGAGCAGTTCTTC.

The V gene is TRBV12-3 or TRBV12-4, the J gene TRBJ2-5; 10 nucleotides align to TRBD1. This CDR3 spans 13 amino acids. J gave up 3 bases and V 6 bases, and 1 base lay outside the gene matches. The CDR3 here is CASRTGGKETQYF. CDR3 bases: TGTGCCAGCAGGACAGGGGGCAAAGAGACCCAGTACTTC.

This clone appeared a single time. The V gene is TRBV5-4, the J gene TRBJ2-2, with 8 bases matching TRBD1. The ends lost 2 bases at V and 4 bases at J; junction bases unmatched: 4. Germline V gene lookup returns CDR1 SGHNT and CDR2 YYREEE (reference sequence). This CDR3 is built from 15 residues. The CDR3 region has the DNA TGTGCCAGCAGCTTTGACAGGGGAGGCACCGGGGAGCTGTTTTTT. It translates to CASSFDRGGTGELFF.

The genes are TRBV29-1 and TRBJ1-1; D is perhaps TRBD1 (5 bases). From germline, CDR1 is SQVTM and CDR2 ANQGSEA. This CDR3 has 15 residues. The V gene lost 4 bases and the J gene lost 2 bases, with 17 bases spanning the gap. The CDR3 loop reads CSVVRGRGKNTEAFF. The CDR3 DNA reads as TGCAGCGTTGTACGCGGGAGGGGTAAAAACACTGAAGCTTTCTTT.

This rearrangement joins TRBV21-1 to TRBJ1-5. TRBV21-1 is annotated as a pseudogene. The CDR3 is 14 amino acids. The CDR3 sequence is CASSKGRGNQPQHF. Written as DNA, the CDR3 is TGTGCCAGCAGCAAGGGACGGGGGAATCAGCCCCAGCATTTT.

The chain combines TRBV4-3 with TRBJ1-5; D gene unclear. Trimming pared 2 bases from V and 4 bases from J, leaving 12 bases between. Germline loops: CDR1 LGHNA, CDR2 YSLEER. The CDR3 length is 15 residues. The CDR3 DNA is TGCGCCAGCAGCCAAAGACTCTACGGAAATCAGCCCCAGCATTTT. As protein: CASSQRLYGNQPQHF.

CDR3 protein: CASLRGTGYSDTQYF. The CDR3 DNA is TGTGCCAGCCTGCGCGGGACAGGTTATTCAGATACGCAGTATTTT. The rearrangement joins TRBV7-2 to TRBJ2-3; 8 positions match TRBD1. The CDR3 sequence is 15 residues long. Trimming cost V 8 bases and J 4 bases; bases outside gene matches: 11. The germline V gene has CDR1 SGHTA and CDR2 FQGNSA.

V and J are TRBV2 and TRBJ1-6; 7 nucleotides align to TRBD1. V shed 11 bases, J shed 5 bases, and the junction held 6 bases outside the gene matches. Germline V CDR1 and CDR2: SNHLY, FYNNEI. This CDR3 comprises 13 residues. CDR3 coding DNA: TGTGCCTCGCGACAGGGTAATAATTCACCCCTCCACTTT. As protein: CASRQGNNSPLHF.

The rearrangement uses TRBV28 and TRBJ2-1; D uncertain. The CDR3 consists of 12 residues. Germline assignment: CDR1 MDHEN and CDR2 SYDVKM. Trimming left V 7 bases short and J 12 bases short, with 16 bases between. CDR3 amino acids: CASTSPRIGQFF. DNA of the CDR3: TGTGCCAGCACTTCACCCAGGATTGGGCAGTTCTTC.

This chain uses TRBV19 with TRBJ1-2; 10 nucleotides line up with TRBD1. CDR1 is LNHDA and CDR2 is SQIVND in the germline V gene (reference sequence). Trimming removed 6 bases from V and 2 bases from J; junction bases left unmatched: 3. This CDR3 is built from 14 residues. CDR3 protein: CASRTTGGNYGYTF. The DNA for the CDR3 is TGTGCCAGTAGGACGACAGGGGGCAACTATGGCTACACCTTC. The variable domain in full, completed from reference TRBV19 and TRBJ1-2, reads DGGITQSPKYLFRKEGQNVTLSCEQNLNHDAMYWYRQDPGQGLRLIYYSQIVNDFQKGDIAEGYSVSREKKESFPLTVTSAQKNPTAFYLCASRTTGGNYGYTFGSGTRLTVV.

This chain connects TRBV6-5 to TRBJ1-5; 7 positions agree with TRBD1. Germline lookup yields CDR1 MNHEY and CDR2 SVGAGI. The V gene end was trimmed by 5 bases and the J gene end by 10 bases; junction bases not matched to a gene: 5. The CDR3 has 12 residues. Here the CDR3 reads CASSTGAPPQHF. CDR3 coding DNA: TGTGCCAGCAGTACAGGGGCCCCCCCCCAGCATTTT.

The rearrangement uses TRBV6-5 and TRBJ1-5; tentatively, D is TRBD1 (5 bases). With 6 bases removed from V and 0 bases from J, the gap between germline ends came to 12 bases. The CDR3 has 15 amino acids. Germline V CDR1 and CDR2: MNHEY, SVGAGI. The CDR3 protein is CASRLGVYSNQPQHF. In DNA form, the CDR3 reads TGTGCCAGCAGATTAGGGGTGTATAGCAATCAGCCCCAGCATTTT.

As regards this clone: The same CDR3 is also encoded by other DNA sequences in this sample. The CDR3 DNA sequence: TGTGCCAGCAGCTTAAACAGTAACTATGGCTACACCTTC. It encodes CASSLNSNYGYTF. The chain couples TRBV7-9 to TRBJ1-2; D not certain. The length of the CDR3 is 13 residues. Germline V gene lookup returns CDR1 SEHNR and CDR2 FQNEAQ (reference sequence). V gave up 2 bases and J gave up 1 base, with 5 bases separating them.

The chain uses TRBV2 and TRBJ2-5, with D possibly being TRBD2 (6 bases). The ends were cut back, 3 bases at V and 5 bases at J, with 16 bases in the middle. This CDR3 is built from 15 residues. The germline V gene has CDR1 SNHLY and CDR2 FYNNEI. The CDR3, as DNA: TGTGCCAGCAGTGAGCGTCGGGGGTTCGGGGAGACCCAGTACTTC. Encoded protein: CASSERRGFGETQYF.

The rearrangement links TRBV5-1 to TRBJ1-2; 9 nucleotides agree with TRBD1. This CDR3 contains 15 residues. The germline V gene has CDR1 SGHRS and CDR2 YFSETQ. V was pared by 0 bases and J by 4 bases, with 4 bases of the junction left unmatched. As DNA, the CDR3 is TGCGCCAGCAGCTTGGAACAGGGGGCCTTCTATGGCTACACCTTC. Its translation is CASSLEQGAFYGYTF.